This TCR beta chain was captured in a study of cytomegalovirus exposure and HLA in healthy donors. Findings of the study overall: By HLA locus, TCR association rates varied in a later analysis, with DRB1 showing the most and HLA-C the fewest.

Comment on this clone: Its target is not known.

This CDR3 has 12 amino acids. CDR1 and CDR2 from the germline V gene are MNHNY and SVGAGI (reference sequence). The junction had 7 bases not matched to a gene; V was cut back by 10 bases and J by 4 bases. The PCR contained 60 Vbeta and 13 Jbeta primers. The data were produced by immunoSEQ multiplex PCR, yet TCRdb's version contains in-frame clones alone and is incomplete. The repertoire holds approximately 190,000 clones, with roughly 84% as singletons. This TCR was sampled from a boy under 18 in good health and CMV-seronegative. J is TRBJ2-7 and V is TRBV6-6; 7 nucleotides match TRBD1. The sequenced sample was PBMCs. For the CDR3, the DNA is TGTGCCACGGGACAGACCTCTTACGAGCAGTACTTC. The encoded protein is CATGQTSYEQYF.